This TCR beta chain is drawn from a study of identifying expanded T cells in peripheral blood. No infections or other immune events were documented during collection. Regarding the study as a whole: Across healthy donors, higher total template counts meant significantly greater roughly 2-week count variance.

Produced via immunoSEQ multiplex PCR; TCRdb's table is partial and in-frame only. The sample yields approximately 120,000 clones, 75% to 90% seen once. This clone was observed a single time. What it binds is not known. The specimen sequenced was blood. This TCR derives from a person between 18 and 75 years old in good health.

The CDR3 sequence: CASSLSPGRRGTEAFF. The CDR3, as DNA: TGTGCCAGCAGCTTATCACCGGGGAGAAGGGGCACTGAAGCTTTCTTT. The gene calls are TRBV7-9 and TRBJ1-1, with a possible D match to TRBD1 (5 bases). V was cut by 2 bases and J by 4 bases, with 17 bases left in between. This CDR3 is 16 amino acids long. The germline V gene has CDR1 SEHNR and CDR2 FQNEAQ (reference sequence).